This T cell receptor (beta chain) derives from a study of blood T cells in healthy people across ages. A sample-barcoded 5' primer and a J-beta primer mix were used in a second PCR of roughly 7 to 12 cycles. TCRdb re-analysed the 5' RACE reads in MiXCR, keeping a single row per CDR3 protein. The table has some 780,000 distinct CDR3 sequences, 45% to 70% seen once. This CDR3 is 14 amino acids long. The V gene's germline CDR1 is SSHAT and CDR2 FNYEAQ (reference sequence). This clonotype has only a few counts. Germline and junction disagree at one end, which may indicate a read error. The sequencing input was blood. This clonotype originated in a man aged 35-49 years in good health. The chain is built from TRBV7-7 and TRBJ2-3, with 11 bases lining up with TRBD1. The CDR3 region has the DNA TGTGCTAGCAGCTCCGGGACAGGGGGAAATACGCAGTATTTT. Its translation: CASSSGTGGNTQYF.